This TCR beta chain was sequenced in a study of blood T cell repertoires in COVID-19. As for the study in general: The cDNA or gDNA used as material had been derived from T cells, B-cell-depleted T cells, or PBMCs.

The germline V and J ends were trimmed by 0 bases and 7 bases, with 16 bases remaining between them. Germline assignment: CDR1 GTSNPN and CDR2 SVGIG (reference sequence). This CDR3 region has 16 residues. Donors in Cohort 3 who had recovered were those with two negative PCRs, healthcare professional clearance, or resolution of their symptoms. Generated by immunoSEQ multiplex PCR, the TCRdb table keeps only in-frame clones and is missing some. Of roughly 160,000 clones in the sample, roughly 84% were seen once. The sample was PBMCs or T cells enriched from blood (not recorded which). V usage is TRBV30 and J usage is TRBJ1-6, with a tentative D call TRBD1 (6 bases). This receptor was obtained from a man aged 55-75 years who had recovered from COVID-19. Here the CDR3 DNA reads TGTGCCTGGAGTGTAAGGTCGGCGGGGGCAAATTCACCCCTCCACTTT. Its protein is CAWSVRSAGANSPLHF.